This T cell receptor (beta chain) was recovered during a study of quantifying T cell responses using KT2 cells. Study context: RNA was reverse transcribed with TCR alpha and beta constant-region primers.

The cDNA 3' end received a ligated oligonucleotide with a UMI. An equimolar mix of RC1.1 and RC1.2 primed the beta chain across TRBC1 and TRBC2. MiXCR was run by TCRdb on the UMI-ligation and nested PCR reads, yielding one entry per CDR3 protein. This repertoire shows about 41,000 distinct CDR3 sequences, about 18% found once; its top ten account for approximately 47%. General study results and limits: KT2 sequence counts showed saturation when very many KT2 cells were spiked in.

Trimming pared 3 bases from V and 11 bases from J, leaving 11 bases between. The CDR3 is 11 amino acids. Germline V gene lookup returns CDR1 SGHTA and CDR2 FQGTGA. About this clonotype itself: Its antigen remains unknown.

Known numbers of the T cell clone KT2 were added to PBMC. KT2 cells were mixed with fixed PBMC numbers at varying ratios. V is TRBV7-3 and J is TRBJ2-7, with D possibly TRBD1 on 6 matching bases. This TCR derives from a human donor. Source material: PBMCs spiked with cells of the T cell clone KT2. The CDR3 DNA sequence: TGTGCCAGCAGCTTGACAGGTGTAAAGTACTTC. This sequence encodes CASSLTGVKYF.